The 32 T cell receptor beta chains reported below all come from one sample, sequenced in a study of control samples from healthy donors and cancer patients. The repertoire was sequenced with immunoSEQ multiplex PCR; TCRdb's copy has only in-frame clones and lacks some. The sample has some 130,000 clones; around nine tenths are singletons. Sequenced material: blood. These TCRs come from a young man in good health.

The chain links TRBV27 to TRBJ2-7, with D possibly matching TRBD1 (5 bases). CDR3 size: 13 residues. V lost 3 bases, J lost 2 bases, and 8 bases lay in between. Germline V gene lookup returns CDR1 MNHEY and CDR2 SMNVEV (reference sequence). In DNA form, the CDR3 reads TGTGCCAGCAGTTTGTTCAGGGCCTACGAGCAGTACTTC. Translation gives CASSLFRAYEQYF.

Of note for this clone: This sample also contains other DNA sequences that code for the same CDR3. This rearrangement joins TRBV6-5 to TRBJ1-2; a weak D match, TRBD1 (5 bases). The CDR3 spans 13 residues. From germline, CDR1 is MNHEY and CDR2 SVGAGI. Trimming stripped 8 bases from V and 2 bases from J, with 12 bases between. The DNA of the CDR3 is TGTGCCAGCGGGCCCGGGGGGAACTATGGCTACACCTTC. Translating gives CASGPGGNYGYTF.

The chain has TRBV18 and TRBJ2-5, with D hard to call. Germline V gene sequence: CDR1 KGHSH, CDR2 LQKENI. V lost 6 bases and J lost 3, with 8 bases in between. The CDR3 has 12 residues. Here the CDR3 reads CASSAPEETQYF. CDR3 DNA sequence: TGTGCCAGCTCCGCGCCCGAAGAGACCCAGTACTTC.

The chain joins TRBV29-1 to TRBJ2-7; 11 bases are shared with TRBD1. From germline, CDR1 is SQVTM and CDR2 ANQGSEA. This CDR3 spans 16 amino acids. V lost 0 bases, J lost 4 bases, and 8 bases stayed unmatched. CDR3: CSVEDHSRDRGYEQYF. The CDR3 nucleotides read TGCAGCGTTGAAGATCACTCCCGGGACAGGGGGTACGAGCAGTACTTC.

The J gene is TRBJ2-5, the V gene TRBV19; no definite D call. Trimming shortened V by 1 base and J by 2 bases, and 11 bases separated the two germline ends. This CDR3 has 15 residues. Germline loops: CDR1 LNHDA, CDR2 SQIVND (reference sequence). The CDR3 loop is CASSIVGRLQETQYF. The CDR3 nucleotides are TGTGCCAGTAGTATAGTTGGCCGGTTGCAAGAGACCCAGTACTTC.

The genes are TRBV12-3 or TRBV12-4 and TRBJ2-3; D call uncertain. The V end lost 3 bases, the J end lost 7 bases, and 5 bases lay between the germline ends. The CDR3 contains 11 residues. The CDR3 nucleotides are TGTGCCAGCAGTTTTGATAATACGCAGTATTTT. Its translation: CASSFDNTQYF.

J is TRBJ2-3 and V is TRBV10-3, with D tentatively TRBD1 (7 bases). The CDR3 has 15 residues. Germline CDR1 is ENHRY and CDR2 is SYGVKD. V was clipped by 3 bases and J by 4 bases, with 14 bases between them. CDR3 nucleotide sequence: TGTGCCATCAGTGAACGGACAGGCGGGGCAGATACGCAGTATTTT. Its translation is CAISERTGGADTQYF.

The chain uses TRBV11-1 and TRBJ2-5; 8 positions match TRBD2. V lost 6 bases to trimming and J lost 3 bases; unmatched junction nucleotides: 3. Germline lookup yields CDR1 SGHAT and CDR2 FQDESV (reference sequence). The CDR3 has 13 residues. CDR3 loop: CASRELAEETQYF. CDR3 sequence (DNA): TGTGCCAGCAGGGAACTAGCGGAAGAGACCCAGTACTTC.

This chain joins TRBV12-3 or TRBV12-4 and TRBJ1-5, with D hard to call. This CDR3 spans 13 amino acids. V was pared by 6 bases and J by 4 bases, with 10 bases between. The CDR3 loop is CASSKSENQPQHF. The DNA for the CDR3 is TGTGCCAGCAGCAAATCGGAAAATCAGCCCCAGCATTTT.

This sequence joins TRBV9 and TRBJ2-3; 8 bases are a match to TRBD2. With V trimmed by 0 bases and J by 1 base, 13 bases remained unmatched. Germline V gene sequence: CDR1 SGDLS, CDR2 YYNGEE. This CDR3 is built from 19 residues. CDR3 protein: CASSVATSGDLGRTDTQYF. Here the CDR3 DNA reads TGTGCCAGCAGCGTAGCTACTAGCGGAGATCTAGGACGCACAGATACGCAGTATTTT.

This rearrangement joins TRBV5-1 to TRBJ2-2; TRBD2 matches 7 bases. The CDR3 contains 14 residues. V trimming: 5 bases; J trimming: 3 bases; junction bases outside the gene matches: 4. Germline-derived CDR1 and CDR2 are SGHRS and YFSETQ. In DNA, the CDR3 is TGCGCCAGCAGGCTGAGCGGGGACACCGGGGAGCTGTTTTTT. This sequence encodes CASRLSGDTGELFF.

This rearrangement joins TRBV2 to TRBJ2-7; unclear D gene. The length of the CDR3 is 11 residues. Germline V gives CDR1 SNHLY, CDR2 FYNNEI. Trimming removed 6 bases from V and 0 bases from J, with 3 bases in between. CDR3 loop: CASRPSYEQYF. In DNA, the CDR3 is TGTGCCAGCAGGCCCTCCTACGAGCAGTACTTC.

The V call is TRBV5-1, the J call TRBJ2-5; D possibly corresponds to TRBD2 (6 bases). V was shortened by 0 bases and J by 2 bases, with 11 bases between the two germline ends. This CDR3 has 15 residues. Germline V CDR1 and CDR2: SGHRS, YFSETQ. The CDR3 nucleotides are TGCGCCAGCAGCTTGGGGGGCGCGGGGCAAGAGACCCAGTACTTC. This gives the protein CASSLGGAGQETQYF.

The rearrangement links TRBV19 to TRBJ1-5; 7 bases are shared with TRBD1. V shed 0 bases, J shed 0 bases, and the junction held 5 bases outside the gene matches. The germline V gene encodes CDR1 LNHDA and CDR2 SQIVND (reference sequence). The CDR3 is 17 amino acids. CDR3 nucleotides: TGTGCCAGTAGTATAGATCGGGACAGTGATAGCAATCAGCCCCAGCATTTT. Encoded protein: CASSIDRDSDSNQPQHF.

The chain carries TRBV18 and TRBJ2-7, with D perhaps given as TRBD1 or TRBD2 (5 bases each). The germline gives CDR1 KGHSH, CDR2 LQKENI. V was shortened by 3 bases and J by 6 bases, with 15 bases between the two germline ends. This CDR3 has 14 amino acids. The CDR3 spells CASSPRTEGREQYF. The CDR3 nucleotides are TGTGCCAGCTCACCGCGGACCGAGGGGCGCGAGCAGTACTTC. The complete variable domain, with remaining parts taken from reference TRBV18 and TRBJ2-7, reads NAGVMQNPRHLVRRRGQEARLRCSPMKGHSHVYWYRQLPEEGLKFMVYLQKENIIDESGMPKERFSAEFPKEGPSILRIQQVVRGDSAAYFCASSPRTEGREQYFGPGTRLTVT.

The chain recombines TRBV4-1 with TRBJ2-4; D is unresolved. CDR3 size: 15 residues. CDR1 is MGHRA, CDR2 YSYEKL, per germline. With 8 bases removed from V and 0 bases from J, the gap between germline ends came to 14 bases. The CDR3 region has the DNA TGCGCCAGCTCTACCGAGACCGTAGCCAAAAACATTCAGTACTTC. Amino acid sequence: CASSTETVAKNIQYF.

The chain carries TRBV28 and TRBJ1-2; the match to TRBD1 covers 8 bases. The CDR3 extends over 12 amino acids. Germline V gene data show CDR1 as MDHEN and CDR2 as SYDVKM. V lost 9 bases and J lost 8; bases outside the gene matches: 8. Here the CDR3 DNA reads TGTGCCAGTGATCGACAGGGGAAAGGCTACACCTTC. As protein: CASDRQGKGYTF.

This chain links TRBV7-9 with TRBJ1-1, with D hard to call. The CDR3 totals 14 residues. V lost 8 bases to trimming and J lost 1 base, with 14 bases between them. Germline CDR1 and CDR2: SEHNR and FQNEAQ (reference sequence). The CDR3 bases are TGTGCCAGCGGCGGCGGGCGGACGAACACTGAAGCTTTCTTT. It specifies CASGGGRTNTEAFF.

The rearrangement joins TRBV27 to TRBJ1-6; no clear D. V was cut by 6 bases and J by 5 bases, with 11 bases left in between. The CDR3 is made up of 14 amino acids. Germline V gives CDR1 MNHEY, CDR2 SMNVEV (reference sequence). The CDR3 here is CASRRDQNNSPLHF. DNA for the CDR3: TGTGCCAGCAGAAGGGATCAGAATAATTCACCCCTCCACTTT.

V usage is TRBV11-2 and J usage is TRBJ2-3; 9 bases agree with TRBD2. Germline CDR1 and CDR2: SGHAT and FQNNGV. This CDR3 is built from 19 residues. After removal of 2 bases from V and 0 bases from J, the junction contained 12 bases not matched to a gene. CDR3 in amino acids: CASSLLGGASGGSTDTQYF. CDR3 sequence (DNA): TGTGCCAGCAGCTTATTGGGTGGAGCGAGCGGGGGGAGCACAGATACGCAGTATTTT.

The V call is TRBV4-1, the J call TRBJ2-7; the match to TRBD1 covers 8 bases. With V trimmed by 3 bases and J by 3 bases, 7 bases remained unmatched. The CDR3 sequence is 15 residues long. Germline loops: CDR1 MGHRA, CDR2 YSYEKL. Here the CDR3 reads CASSQPGTGSYEQYF. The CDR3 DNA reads TGCGCCAGCAGCCAGCCCGGGACAGGCAGCTACGAGCAGTACTTC.

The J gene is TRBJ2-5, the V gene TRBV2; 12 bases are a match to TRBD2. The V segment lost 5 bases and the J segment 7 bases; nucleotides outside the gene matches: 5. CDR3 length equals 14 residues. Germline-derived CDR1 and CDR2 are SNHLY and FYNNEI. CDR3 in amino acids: CASSPSGGVMTQYF. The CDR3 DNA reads TGTGCCAGCAGTCCTAGCGGGGGGGTTATGACCCAGTACTTC.

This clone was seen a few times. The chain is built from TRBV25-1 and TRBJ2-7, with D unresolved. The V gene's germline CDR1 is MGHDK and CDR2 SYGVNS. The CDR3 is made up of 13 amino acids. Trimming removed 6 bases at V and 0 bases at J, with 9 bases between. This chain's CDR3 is CASSADTSYEQYF. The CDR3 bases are TGTGCCAGCAGCGCAGACACCTCCTACGAGCAGTACTTC.

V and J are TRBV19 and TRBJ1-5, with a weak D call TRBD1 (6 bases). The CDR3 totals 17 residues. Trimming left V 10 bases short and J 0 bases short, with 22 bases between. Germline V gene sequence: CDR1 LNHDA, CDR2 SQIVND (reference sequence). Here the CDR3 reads CATSKGRGWVSNQPQHF. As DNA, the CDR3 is TGTGCCACCTCCAAGGGCAGGGGATGGGTTAGCAATCAGCCCCAGCATTTT.

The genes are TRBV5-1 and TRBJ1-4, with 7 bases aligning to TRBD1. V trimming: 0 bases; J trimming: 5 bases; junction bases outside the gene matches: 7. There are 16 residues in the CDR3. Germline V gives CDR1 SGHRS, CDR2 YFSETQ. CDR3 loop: CASSLAEGAANEKLFF. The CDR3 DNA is TGCGCCAGCAGCTTGGCCGAGGGGGCCGCGAATGAAAAACTGTTTTTT.

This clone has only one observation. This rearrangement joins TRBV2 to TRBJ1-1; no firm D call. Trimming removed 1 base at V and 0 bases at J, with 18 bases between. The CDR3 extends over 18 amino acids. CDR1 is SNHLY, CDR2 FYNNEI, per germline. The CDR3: CASSEETERVSMNTEAFF. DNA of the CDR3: TGTGCCAGCAGTGAAGAGACGGAAAGGGTTAGCATGAACACTGAAGCTTTCTTT.

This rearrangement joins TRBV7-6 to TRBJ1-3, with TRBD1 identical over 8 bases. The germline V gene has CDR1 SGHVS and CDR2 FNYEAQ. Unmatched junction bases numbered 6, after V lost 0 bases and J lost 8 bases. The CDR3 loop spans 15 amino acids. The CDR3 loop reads CASSLAPRGQHTIYF. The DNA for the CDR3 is TGTGCCAGCAGCTTAGCCCCCAGGGGGCAACACACCATATATTTT.

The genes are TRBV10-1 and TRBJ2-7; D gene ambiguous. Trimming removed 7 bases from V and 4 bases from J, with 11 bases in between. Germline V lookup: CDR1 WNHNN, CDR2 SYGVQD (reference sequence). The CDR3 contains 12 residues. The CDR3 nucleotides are TGCGCCAGCAACAGAGACGGGTACGAGCAGTACTTC. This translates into CASNRDGYEQYF.

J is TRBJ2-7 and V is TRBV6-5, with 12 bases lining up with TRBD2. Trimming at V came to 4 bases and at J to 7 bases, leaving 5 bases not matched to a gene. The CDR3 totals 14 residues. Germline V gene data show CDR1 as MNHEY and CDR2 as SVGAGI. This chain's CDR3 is CASSSTSGGREQYF. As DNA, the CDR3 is TGTGCCAGCAGTTCAACTAGCGGGGGGCGGGAGCAGTACTTC.

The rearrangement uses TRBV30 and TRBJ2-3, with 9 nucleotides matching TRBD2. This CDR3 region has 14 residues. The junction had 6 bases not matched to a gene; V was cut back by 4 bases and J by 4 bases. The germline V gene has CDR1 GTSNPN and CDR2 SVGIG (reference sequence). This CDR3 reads CAWMRGGPSDTQYF. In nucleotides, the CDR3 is TGTGCCTGGATGCGGGGGGGCCCATCAGATACGCAGTATTTT.

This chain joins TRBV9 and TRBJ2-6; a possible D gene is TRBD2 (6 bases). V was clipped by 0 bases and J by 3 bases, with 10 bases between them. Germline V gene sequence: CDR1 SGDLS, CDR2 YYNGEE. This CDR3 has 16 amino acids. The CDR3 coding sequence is TGTGCCAGCAGCGTAGGAGGGGACTTTGGGGCCAACGTCCTGACTTTC. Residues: CASSVGGDFGANVLTF.

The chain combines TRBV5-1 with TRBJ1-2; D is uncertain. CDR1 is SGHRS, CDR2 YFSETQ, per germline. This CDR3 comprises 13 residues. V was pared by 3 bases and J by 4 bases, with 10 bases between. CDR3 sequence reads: CASSSGLSYGYTF. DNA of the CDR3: TGCGCCAGCAGCTCAGGTTTAAGCTATGGCTACACCTTC.